Below are 20 T cell receptor beta chains sequenced from a single sample in a study of T cells expressing NK-cell markers. TCRdb re-called the 5' RACE reads, yielding one record per CDR3 amino acid sequence without DNA. The listing records about 440,000 distinct CDR3 sequences. Sequencing input: blood T cells: a sorted CD56 or NKG2C T cell subset, CD4+ or CD8+ T cells, or bulk PBMC T cells (not recorded which). The origin of the receptors is a woman aged 18 to 69 in good health.

The J gene is TRBJ2-7, the V gene TRBV29-1; the TCRdb D gene call, TRBD1, has no DNA to confirm it. This CDR3 region has 13 residues. The germline V gene encodes CDR1 SQVTM and CDR2 ANQGSEA. The CDR3 protein is CSATRTGPYEQYF.

The chain has TRBV29-1 and TRBJ1-2. The CDR3 extends over 12 amino acids. Per germline, CDR1 SQVTM and CDR2 ANQGSEA. The CDR3 sequence: CSVERTDYGYTF.

This sequence joins TRBV12-3 or TRBV12-4 and TRBJ1-4. The CDR3 has 16 amino acids. The CDR3 loop reads CASSPTLLATNEKLFF.

This rearrangement joins TRBV20-1 to TRBJ2-3; the TCRdb call, TRBD2, lacks DNA for checking. The CDR3 extends over 16 amino acids. Germline CDR1 DFQATT, CDR2 SNEGSKA (reference sequence). The CDR3 sequence is CSAGLVIAGATDTQYF.

This chain connects TRBV6-5 to TRBJ2-7. The CDR3 sequence is 17 residues long. From germline, CDR1 is MNHEY and CDR2 SVGAGI. The CDR3 here is CASSYSLETPTGYEQYF.

This rearrangement joins TRBV7-9 to TRBJ2-1; the TCRdb call, TRBD2, lacks DNA for checking. Germline V gives CDR1 SEHNR, CDR2 FQNEAQ (reference sequence). This CDR3 has 16 amino acids. CDR3 sequence reads: CASSPSAGYTNNEQFF.

The chain is built from TRBV12-3 or TRBV12-4 and TRBJ1-1; TCRdb's assignment of TRBD1 cannot be checked, as there is no DNA. The CDR3 is made up of 14 amino acids. The CDR3 here is CASRLTGVGTEAFF.

This chain connects TRBV25-1 to TRBJ2-5. Germline CDR1 and CDR2: MGHDK and SYGVNS. The CDR3 covers 14 residues. CDR3 sequence reads: CASSETRDPETQYF.

The rearrangement links TRBV12-3 or TRBV12-4 to TRBJ1-4. CDR3 length: 19 amino acids. The CDR3 protein is CASSLRGRRVIATNEKLFF.

The chain links TRBV20-1 to TRBJ2-3; the TRBD2 assignment by TCRdb is unverifiable without DNA. CDR3 length: 14 residues. The germline V gene encodes CDR1 DFQATT and CDR2 SNEGSKA (reference sequence). CDR3 sequence reads: CSAAGTSSADTQYF.

The chain has TRBV12-3 or TRBV12-4 and TRBJ2-4; the D gene TCRdb calls, TRBD1, cannot be checked with no DNA. The CDR3 totals 17 residues. The chain's CDR3 is CASSLATGGYIKNIQYF.

The CDR3 protein is CSIQTGGGSPLHF. The chain combines TRBV29-1 with TRBJ1-6; TCRdb designates TRBD1, a call that cannot be tested without DNA. From germline, CDR1 is SQVTM and CDR2 ANQGSEA. The CDR3 contains 13 residues.

V is TRBV7-3 and J is TRBJ2-3; TCRdb outputs TRBD1, but without DNA this stays unchecked. The CDR3 covers 15 residues. Per germline, CDR1 SGHTA and CDR2 FQGTGA. This CDR3 is CASSLRGGITDTQYF.

J is TRBJ2-3 and V is TRBV7-2; TCRdb gives TRBD2 as the D gene, but with no DNA this cannot be confirmed. CDR1 SGHTA and CDR2 FQGNSA come from the germline V gene. The CDR3 sequence is 16 residues long. CDR3: CASSLEAGALPDTQYF.

V gene TRBV7-2 combines with J gene TRBJ2-5; TCRdb's assignment of TRBD1 cannot be checked, as there is no DNA. Germline CDR1 is SGHTA and CDR2 is FQGNSA. The CDR3 covers 14 residues. The chain's CDR3 is CASSLGTGGQTQYF. Full variable domain (outside the CDR3, taken from reference TRBV7-2 and TRBJ2-5): GAGVSQSPSNKVTEKGKDVELRCDPISGHTALYWYRQSLGQGLEFLIYFQGNSAPDKSGLPSDRFSAERTGGSVSTLTIQRTQQEDSAVYLCASSLGTGGQTQYFGPGTRLLVL.

The J gene is TRBJ2-5, the V gene TRBV7-9; there is no DNA to check the TCRdb D call of TRBD1. This CDR3 comprises 15 residues. From germline, CDR1 is SEHNR and CDR2 FQNEAQ (reference sequence). The CDR3 loop is CASRPRDRHQETQYF.

Here the CDR3 reads CASSWVGRQGVWDEQFF. V and J are TRBV7-2 and TRBJ2-1; TCRdb proposes TRBD1, but this gene call is untestable without DNA. CDR3 size: 17 residues. CDR1 and CDR2 (germline): SGHTA, FQGNSA.

This chain connects TRBV20-1 to TRBJ1-4; the D gene TCRdb calls, TRBD1, cannot be checked with no DNA. The CDR3 is made up of 14 amino acids. Looked up from germline, CDR1 is DFQATT and CDR2 is SNEGSKA (reference sequence). The CDR3 sequence: CSARVDRASEKLFF.

The V gene is TRBV6-5, the J gene TRBJ1-2. The CDR3 totals 15 residues. Germline V CDR1 and CDR2: MNHEY, SVGAGI. The CDR3 reads CASSYSGAEGYGYTF.

V and J are TRBV27 and TRBJ1-1. This CDR3 is 13 amino acids long. The V gene's germline CDR1 is MNHEY and CDR2 SMNVEV (reference sequence). CDR3 in amino acids: CASSLAWSTEAFF.